The subject of this entry is one TCR beta chain. This entry is derived from a study of blood T cell repertoires in COVID-19. Study-wide context: From T cells, B-cell-depleted T cells, or PBMCs came the material, which was cDNA or gDNA.

Assignments of participants to cohorts depended upon their own reported clinical history. Two negative PCRs, clearance, or symptom resolution were required of recovered Cohort 3 donors. V shed 0 bases, J shed 4 bases, and the junction held 10 bases outside the gene matches. Germline CDR1 SGHAT, CDR2 FQNNGV. CDR3 size: 18 residues. Authors' data handling: Researchers report that nucleated cell counts were estimated from reference gene primer amplification. Measured with immunoSEQ multiplex PCR; TCRdb has only the in-frame clones, and not every one. V, J and clone size are those of that table, while D and trimming were read from the DNA. The sample has 490,000 or so clones; approximately 91% are singletons.

The receptor was derived from a woman aged 55-70 years who had recovered from COVID-19. This rearrangement joins TRBV11-2 to TRBJ2-3, with TRBD2 matching 10 bases. The sequenced sample was PBMCs or T cells enriched from blood (not recorded which). The CDR3 DNA reads TGTGCCAGCAGCTTAGATCAAAAACTAGCGGGGTTCGCAGATACGCAGTATTTT. Encoded protein: CASSLDQKLAGFADTQYF.